The clone carrying this TCR beta chain appeared once. PCR was performed using 60 Vbeta and 13 Jbeta primers. Sequencing was performed with immunoSEQ multiplex PCR; in TCRdb, only in-frame clones are kept and a portion is missing. The repertoire has around 150,000 clones, about 79% of them found once; the top ten carry roughly 13%. These data belong to a study of cytomegalovirus exposure and HLA in healthy donors. Study as a whole: The early release's HLA-typed donors yielded some 85 million unique TCRs.

The CDR3 consists of 16 residues. The ends lost 2 bases at V and 5 bases at J; junction bases unmatched: 7. Germline V gene lookup returns CDR1 MDHEN and CDR2 SYDVKM. The sequence derives from a man over 45 in good health and CMV-seropositive. The V call is TRBV28, the J call TRBJ2-1; 9 bases agree with TRBD2. Specimen: PBMCs. The CDR3 is CASSLPRTSAHNEQFF. The CDR3, as DNA: TGTGCCAGCAGTTTACCAAGGACTAGCGCACACAATGAGCAGTTCTTC.